This is a list of T cell receptor beta chains from one sample in a study of shared clonotypes between healthy human individuals. TCRdb's table, derived via immunoSEQ multiplex PCR, lists solely in-frame clones and lacks some. Here the sample spans about 2.1 million clones, 93% being singletons. Material: naive CD8+ T cells from PBMCs. The receptors originated from a man younger than 35 in good health. Some clones in this sample may be carry-over from other donors' samples. Both conserved end residues are part of each CDR3. D genes are given only for firm matches. Size is stated for part of the rows, as once, few or many counts, or as a class when the clone is expanded.

d_call j_call v_call clone_size cdr3_nt cdr3_aa
TRBD2 TRBJ2-7 TRBV2 NA TGTGCCAGCAGTGATTCTAGCGGCACCTACGAGCAGTACTTC CASSDSSGTYEQYF
NA TRBJ2-7 TRBV5-1 NA TGCGCCAGCAGCGCCGCCAGGGCCAACGAGCAGTACTTC CASSAARANEQYF
NA TRBJ2-6 TRBV19 NA TGTGCCAGTAGTATCCCAGACTTTCACTCTGGGGCCAACGTCCTGACTTTC CASSIPDFHSGANVLTF
NA TRBJ2-3 TRBV27 NA TGTGCCAGCAGTTCAAGCTGGGATACGCAGTATTTT CASSSSWDTQYF
TRBD2 TRBJ2-5 TRBV4-1 NA TGCGCCAGCAGCCAAGGGCCTCGGGAGGGACGTCGGGAGACCCAGTACTTC CASSQGPREGRRETQYF
NA TRBJ2-4 TRBV28 NA TGTGCCAGCAGTTTATCTAGTGGGAACATTCAGTACTTC CASSLSSGNIQYF
NA TRBJ1-1 TRBV5-5 few TGTGCCAGCAGCCTTGTCGGAACCACTGAAGCTTTCTTT CASSLVGTTEAFF
NA TRBJ2-3 TRBV27 once TGTGCCAGCAGTTTGAACAGGGCGGGGGCAGATACGCAGTATTTT CASSLNRAGADTQYF
TRBD2 TRBJ2-7 TRBV5-1 NA TGCGCCAGCAGCCCGGGGGGGCCAACACAATACGAGCAGTACTTC CASSPGGPTQYEQYF
TRBD1 TRBJ1-1 TRBV28 NA TGTGCCAGCAGACCCTTTGGACAGGGAAGCGACACTGAAGCTTTCTTT CASRPFGQGSDTEAFF
NA TRBJ2-7 TRBV27 NA TGTGCCGCCGGCGGCAGCCCCTACGAGCAGTACTTC CAAGGSPYEQYF
TRBD1 TRBJ1-4 TRBV7-9 few TGTGCCAGCAGCTCAGGGGGATTAGATGAAAAACTGTTTTTT CASSSGGLDEKLFF
NA TRBJ2-1 TRBV4-1 NA TGCGCCAGCAGCTTAGATTATAGTAACAATGAGCAGTTCTTC CASSLDYSNNEQFF
TRBD2 TRBJ2-1 TRBV13 NA TGTGCCAGCAGGATTAGCGGGAGGAATGAGCAGTTCTTC CASRISGRNEQFF
TRBD2 TRBJ2-7 TRBV7-6 NA TGTGCCAGCTCCCCGGGGGGGACTAGGGTCTACGAGCAGTACTTC CASSPGGTRVYEQYF
NA TRBJ2-3 TRBV7-9 NA TGTGCCAGCAGCCCCGCGGCCCCGGGACTCCCAAAACCGTATTTT CASSPAAPGLPKPYF
TRBD1 TRBJ2-7 TRBV4-1 NA TGCGCCAGCAGCCAAGGGGACAGGACCTACGAGCAGTACTTC CASSQGDRTYEQYF
TRBD1 TRBJ1-1 TRBV27 NA TGTGCCAGCAGATCTTGGACAGGGAGGGTTTTGAACACTGAAGCTTTCTTT CASRSWTGRVLNTEAFF
NA TRBJ2-7 TRBV4-2 NA TGTGCCAGCAGCCTCTCGCGGACCTTCTACGAGCAGTACTTC CASSLSRTFYEQYF
NA TRBJ2-1 TRBV7-9 once TGTGCCAGCAGCTCACAAACTTTGCAGTTCTTC CASSSQTLQFF
NA TRBJ1-1 TRBV5-1 NA TGCGCCAGCAGCGCCGGACCGGGACTGAACACTGAAGCTTTCTTT CASSAGPGLNTEAFF
NA TRBJ2-7 TRBV23-1 NA TGCGCCAGCAGCGGGCACGAGCAGTACTTC CASSGHEQYF
TRBD2 TRBJ2-1 TRBV7-8 NA TGTGCCAGCAGCACACGACGACTAGCGGGGGGCAATGAGCAGTTCTTC CASSTRRLAGGNEQFF
NA TRBJ2-2 TRBV27 NA TGTGCCAGCAGAATCCCACAGTCGGCCGGGGAGCTGTTTTTT CASRIPQSAGELFF
NA TRBJ1-4 TRBV4-2 once TGTGCCAGCAGCCAAGATATAGGGGGTGAAGATGAAAAACTGTTTTTT CASSQDIGGEDEKLFF
NA TRBJ2-7 TRBV5-6 NA TGTGCCAGCAGCTTGGCCTTGGACTCCTACGAGCAGTACTTC CASSLALDSYEQYF
NA TRBJ2-2 TRBV28 NA TGTGCCAGCAGTTCGGACCTAGACACCGGGGAGCTGTTTTTT CASSSDLDTGELFF
NA TRBJ1-1 TRBV7-9 NA TGTGCCAGCAGCTTAGGCGTGCGGGGAGGGAACACTGAAGCTTTCTTT CASSLGVRGGNTEAFF
TRBD1 TRBJ2-7 TRBV19 NA TGTGCCAGTAGTATCGCCGGGGACAGGGTCTACGAGCAGTACTTC CASSIAGDRVYEQYF
NA TRBJ2-7 TRBV27 NA TGTGCCAGCAGTTTATTACCCAGCGAGATCTACGAGCAGTACTTC CASSLLPSEIYEQYF
NA TRBJ1-2 TRBV27 NA TGTGCCAGCAGTTCACCGGGGGGGTACTATGGCTACACCTTC CASSSPGGYYGYTF
NA TRBJ2-3 TRBV11-2 NA TGTGCCAGCAGCTTCCTCCCCGGGGGTTCCGATACGCAGTATTTT CASSFLPGGSDTQYF
NA TRBJ2-7 TRBV15 NA TGTGCCACCAGCAGAGATCATGGGGGCCGTTACGAGCAGTACTTC CATSRDHGGRYEQYF
TRBD1 TRBJ2-5 TRBV19 NA TGTGCCAGTAGCCTAAACCTAGGGACAGGGACTCCGGCGAAAGAGACCCAGTACTTC CASSLNLGTGTPAKETQYF
TRBD1 TRBJ2-1 TRBV2 NA TGTGCCAGCAGTGAACCCGGGACAGTTCAGGTCGATGAGCAGTTCTTC CASSEPGTVQVDEQFF
NA TRBJ2-5 TRBV6-6 NA TGTGCCAGCAGTTATGTAGACCAAGAGACCCAGTACTTC CASSYVDQETQYF
NA TRBJ2-7 TRBV7-6 NA TGTGCCAGCAGCTTCGCGTCGGAGTCCTACGAGCAGTACTTC CASSFASESYEQYF
TRBD2 TRBJ2-2 TRBV9 NA TGTGCCAGCAGCGTAGTAGGGACTAGCGGTACCGGGGAGCTGTTTTTT CASSVVGTSGTGELFF
NA TRBJ1-2 TRBV28 NA TGTGCCAGCAGAATGGGGGTGGGGGCAAACTATGGCTACACCTTC CASRMGVGANYGYTF
TRBD1 TRBJ2-2 TRBV7-6 NA TGTGCCAGCTCGGACAGGACGAACACCGGGGAGCTGTTTTTT CASSDRTNTGELFF
NA TRBJ2-7 TRBV2 NA TGTGCCAGCAGTGAGCGGCAGACGATATACTACGAGCAGTACTTC CASSERQTIYYEQYF
NA TRBJ1-2 TRBV28 NA TGTGCCACCACCCCTGCGGGGCTTCAGGGCTACACCTTC CATTPAGLQGYTF
NA TRBJ1-3 TRBV6-5 NA TGTGCCAGCAGTTCCAGCGATTACTCTGGAAACACCATATATTTT CASSSSDYSGNTIYF
NA TRBJ2-3 TRBV2 NA TGTGCCAGCAGTGAAGGGTCCCGGGGCACAGATACGCAGTATTTT CASSEGSRGTDTQYF
NA TRBJ1-4 TRBV6-6 NA TGTGCCAGCAGTTTTATGACGATGGAAAAACTGTTTTTT CASSFMTMEKLFF
NA TRBJ1-1 TRBV20-1 NA TGCAGTGCTAGGGTTCGGGGTGAAGCTTTCTTT CSARVRGEAFF
TRBD1 TRBJ2-7 TRBV11-2 NA TGTGCCAGCAGCGAACCCGGGACAGCCTACGAGCAGTACTTC CASSEPGTAYEQYF
TRBD1 TRBJ1-1 TRBV11-1 NA TGTGCCAGCAGCCGCAGGGACAGGGAAGACACTGAAGCTTTCTTT CASSRRDREDTEAFF
TRBD2 TRBJ2-1 TRBV28 NA TGTGCCAGCAGCAACGGGGGGGAGGGACCTCACAATGAGCAGTTCTTC CASSNGGEGPHNEQFF
NA TRBJ2-7 TRBV25-1 NA TGTGCCAGCAGCGGTATTACCTACGAGCAGTACTTC CASSGITYEQYF
TRBD1 TRBJ2-7 TRBV28 NA TGTGCCAGCAGCCCGGGGGACAGGCGACCCCGGAGCTCCTACGAGCAGTACTTC CASSPGDRRPRSSYEQYF
TRBD2 TRBJ2-1 TRBV9 NA TGTGCCAGCAGCGTCACTAGCGGGAGCTCCTACAATGAGCAGTTCTTC CASSVTSGSSYNEQFF
NA TRBJ2-5 TRBV28 NA TGTGCCAGCAACGGCTATTCCCAAATACGCCTCCCAGAGACCCAGTACTTC CASNGYSQIRLPETQYF
NA TRBJ1-1 TRBV11-2 NA TGTGCCAGCAGCTTATCGGGGTGGGGGCGCGGAGAGACTGAAGCTTTCTTT CASSLSGWGRGETEAFF
NA TRBJ2-1 TRBV20-1 NA TGCAGTGCTAGAGACGGGGAGCAGTTCTTC CSARDGEQFF
TRBD1 TRBJ1-3 TRBV19 NA TGTGCCAGTAGTATGGACAGGGAGGGTGGAAACACCATATATTTT CASSMDREGGNTIYF
NA TRBJ1-4 TRBV5-8 NA TGTGCCAGCAGCTCCACTACAGGGTTCGCTAATGAAAAACTGTTTTTT CASSSTTGFANEKLFF
TRBD2 TRBJ2-7 TRBV19 NA TGTGCCAGTAGTAGCAATGGGAGGGGCCTTTCTTACGAGCAGTACTTC CASSSNGRGLSYEQYF
TRBD1 TRBJ2-7 TRBV15 NA TGTGCCACCAGCGGTTGGGGACAGGTCAACTCCTACGAGCAGTACTTC CATSGWGQVNSYEQYF
NA TRBJ1-4 TRBV7-9 NA TGTGCCAGCAGCTTGGCCCGTCCAAATGAAAAACTGTTTTTT CASSLARPNEKLFF